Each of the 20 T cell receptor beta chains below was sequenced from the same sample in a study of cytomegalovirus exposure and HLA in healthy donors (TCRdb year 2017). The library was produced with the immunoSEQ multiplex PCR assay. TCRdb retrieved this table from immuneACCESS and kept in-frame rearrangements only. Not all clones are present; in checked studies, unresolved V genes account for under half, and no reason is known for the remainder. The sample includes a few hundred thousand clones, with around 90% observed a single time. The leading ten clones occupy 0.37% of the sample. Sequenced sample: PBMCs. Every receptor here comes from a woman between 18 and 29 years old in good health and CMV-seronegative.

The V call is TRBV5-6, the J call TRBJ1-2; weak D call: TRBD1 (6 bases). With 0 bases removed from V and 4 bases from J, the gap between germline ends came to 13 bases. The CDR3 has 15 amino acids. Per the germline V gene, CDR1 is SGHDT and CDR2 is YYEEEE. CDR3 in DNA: TGTGCCAGCAGCTTGGGTGGACAGACTTTCTATGGCTACACCTTC. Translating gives CASSLGGQTFYGYTF.

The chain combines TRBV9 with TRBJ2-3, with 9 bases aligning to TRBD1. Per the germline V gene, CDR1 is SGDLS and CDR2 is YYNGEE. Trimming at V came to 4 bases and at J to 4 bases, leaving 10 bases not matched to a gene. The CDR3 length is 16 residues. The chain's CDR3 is CASSPRGQGRSDTQYF. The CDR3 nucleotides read TGTGCCAGCAGCCCCCGAGGACAGGGGAGGTCAGATACGCAGTATTTT.

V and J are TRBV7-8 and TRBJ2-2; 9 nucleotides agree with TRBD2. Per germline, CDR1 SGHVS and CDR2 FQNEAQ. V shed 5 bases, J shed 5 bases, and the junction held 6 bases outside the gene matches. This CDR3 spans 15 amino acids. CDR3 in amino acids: CASSQGLARTGELFF. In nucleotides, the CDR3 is TGTGCCAGCAGCCAAGGACTAGCGAGAACCGGGGAGCTGTTTTTT. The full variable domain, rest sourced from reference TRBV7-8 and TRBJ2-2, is GAGVSQSPRYKVAKRGQDVALRCDPISGHVSLFWYQQALGQGPEFLTYFQNEAQLDKSGLPSDRFFAERPEGSVSTLKIQRTQQEDSAVYLCASSQGLARTGELFFGEGSRLTVL.

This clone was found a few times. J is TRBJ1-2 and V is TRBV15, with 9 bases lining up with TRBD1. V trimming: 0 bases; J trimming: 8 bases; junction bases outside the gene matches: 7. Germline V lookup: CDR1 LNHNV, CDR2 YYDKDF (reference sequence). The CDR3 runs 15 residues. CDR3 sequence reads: CATSRDLGQGRGYTF. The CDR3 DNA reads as TGTGCCACCAGCAGAGATTTGGGACAGGGTAGAGGCTACACCTTC. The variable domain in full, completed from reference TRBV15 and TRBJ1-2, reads DAMVIQNPRYQVTQFGKPVTLSCSQTLNHNVMYWYQQKSSQAPKLLFHYYDKDFNNEADTPDNFQSRRPNTSFCFLDIRSPGLGDTAMYLCATSRDLGQGRGYTFGSGTRLTVV.

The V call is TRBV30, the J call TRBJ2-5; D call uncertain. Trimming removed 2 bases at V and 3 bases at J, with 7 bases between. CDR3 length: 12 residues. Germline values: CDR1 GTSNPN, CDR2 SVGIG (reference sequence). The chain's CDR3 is CAWSLLEETQYF. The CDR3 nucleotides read TGTGCCTGGAGTCTCTTAGAAGAGACCCAGTACTTC.

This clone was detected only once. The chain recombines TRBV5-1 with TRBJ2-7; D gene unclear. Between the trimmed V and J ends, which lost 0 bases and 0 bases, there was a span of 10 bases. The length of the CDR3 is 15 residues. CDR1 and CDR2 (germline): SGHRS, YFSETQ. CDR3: CASSLGGSSSYEQYF. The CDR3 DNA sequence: TGCGCCAGCAGCTTGGGCGGAAGCAGCTCCTACGAGCAGTACTTC.

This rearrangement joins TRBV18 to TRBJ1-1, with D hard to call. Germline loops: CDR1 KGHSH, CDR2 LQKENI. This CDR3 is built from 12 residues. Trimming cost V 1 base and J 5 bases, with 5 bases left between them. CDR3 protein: CASSPQETEAFF. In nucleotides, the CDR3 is TGTGCCAGCTCACCACAGGAGACTGAAGCTTTCTTT. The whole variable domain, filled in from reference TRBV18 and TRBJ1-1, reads NAGVMQNPRHLVRRRGQEARLRCSPMKGHSHVYWYRQLPEEGLKFMVYLQKENIIDESGMPKERFSAEFPKEGPSILRIQQVVRGDSAAYFCASSPQETEAFFGQGTRLTVV.

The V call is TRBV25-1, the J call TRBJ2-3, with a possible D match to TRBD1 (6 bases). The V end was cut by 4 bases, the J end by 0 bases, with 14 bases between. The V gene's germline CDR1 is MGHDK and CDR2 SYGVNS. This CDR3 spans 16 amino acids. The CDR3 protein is CASSAKDSTSTDTQYF. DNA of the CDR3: TGTGCCAGCAGTGCCAAGGACAGCACTAGCACAGATACGCAGTATTTT.

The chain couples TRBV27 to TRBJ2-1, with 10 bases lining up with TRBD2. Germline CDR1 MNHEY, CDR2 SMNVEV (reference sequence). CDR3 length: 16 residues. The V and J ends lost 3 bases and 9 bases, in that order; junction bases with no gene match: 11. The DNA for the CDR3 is TGTGCCAGCAGTTTCAGGGGAGCGGGGGGGCCGGGTGAGCAGTTCTTC. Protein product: CASSFRGAGGPGEQFF.

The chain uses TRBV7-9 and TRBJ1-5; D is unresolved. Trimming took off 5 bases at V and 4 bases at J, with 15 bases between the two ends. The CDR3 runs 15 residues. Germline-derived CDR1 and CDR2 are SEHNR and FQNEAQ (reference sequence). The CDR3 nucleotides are TGTGCCAGCAGCCCCATACTCCCCCTTAATCAGCCCCAGCATTTT. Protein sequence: CASSPILPLNQPQHF.

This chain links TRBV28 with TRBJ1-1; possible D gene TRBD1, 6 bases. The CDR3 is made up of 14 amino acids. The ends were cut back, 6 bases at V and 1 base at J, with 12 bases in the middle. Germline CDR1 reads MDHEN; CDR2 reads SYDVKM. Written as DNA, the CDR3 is TGTGCCAGCAGCCCGGGACAAAGGAACACTGAAGCTTTCTTT. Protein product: CASSPGQRNTEAFF. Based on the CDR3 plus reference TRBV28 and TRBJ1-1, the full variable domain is DVKVTQSSRYLVKRTGEKVFLECVQDMDHENMFWYRQDPGLGLRLIYFSYDVKMKEKGDIPEGYSVSREKKERFSLILESASTNQTSMYLCASSPGQRNTEAFFGQGTRLTVV.

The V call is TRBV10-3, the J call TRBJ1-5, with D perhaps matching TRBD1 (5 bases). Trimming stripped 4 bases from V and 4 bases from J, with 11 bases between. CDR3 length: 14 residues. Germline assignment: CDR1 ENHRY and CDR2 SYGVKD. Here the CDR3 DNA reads TGTGCCATCAGTGTAGAGGGGAGGAATCAGCCCCAGCATTTT. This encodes CAISVEGRNQPQHF.

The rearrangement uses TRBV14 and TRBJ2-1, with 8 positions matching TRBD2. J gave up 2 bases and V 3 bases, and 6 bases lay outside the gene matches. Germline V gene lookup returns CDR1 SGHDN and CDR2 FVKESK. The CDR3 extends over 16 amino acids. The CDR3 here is CASSHYSGGPYNEQFF. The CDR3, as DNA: TGTGCCAGCAGCCATTACTCGGGGGGGCCCTACAATGAGCAGTTCTTC.

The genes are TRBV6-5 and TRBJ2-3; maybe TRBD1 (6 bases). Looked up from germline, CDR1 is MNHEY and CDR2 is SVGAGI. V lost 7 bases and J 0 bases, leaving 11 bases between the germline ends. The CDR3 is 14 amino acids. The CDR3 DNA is TGTGCCAGCACCTTGGACAGAAGCACAGATACGCAGTATTTT. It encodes CASTLDRSTDTQYF.

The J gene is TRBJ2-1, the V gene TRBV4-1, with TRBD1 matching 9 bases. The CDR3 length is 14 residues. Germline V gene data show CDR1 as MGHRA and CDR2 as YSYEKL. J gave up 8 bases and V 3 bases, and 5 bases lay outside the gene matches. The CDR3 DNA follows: TGCGCCAGCAGCCACACAGGGGGCTGGGATGAGCAGTTCTTC. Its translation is CASSHTGGWDEQFF.

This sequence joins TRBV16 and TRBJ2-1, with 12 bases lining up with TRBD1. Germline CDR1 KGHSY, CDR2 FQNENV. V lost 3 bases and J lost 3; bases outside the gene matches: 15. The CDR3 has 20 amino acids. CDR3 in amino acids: CASSHSRGQGASKGYNEQFF. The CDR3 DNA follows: TGTGCCAGCAGCCACTCCAGGGGACAGGGGGCCTCAAAAGGCTACAATGAGCAGTTCTTC.

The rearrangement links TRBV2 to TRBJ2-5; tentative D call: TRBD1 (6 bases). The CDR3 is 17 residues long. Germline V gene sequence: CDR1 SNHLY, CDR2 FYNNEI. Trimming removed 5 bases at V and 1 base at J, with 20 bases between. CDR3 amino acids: CASSKYFPGQIQETQYF. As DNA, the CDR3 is TGTGCCAGCAGTAAATACTTCCCGGGACAAATCCAAGAGACCCAGTACTTC. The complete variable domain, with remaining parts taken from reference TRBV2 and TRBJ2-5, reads EPEVTQTPSHQVTQMGQEVILRCVPISNHLYFYWYRQILGQKVEFLVSFYNNEISEKSEIFDDQFSVERPDGSNFTLKIRSTKLEDSAMYFCASSKYFPGQIQETQYFGPGTRLLVL.

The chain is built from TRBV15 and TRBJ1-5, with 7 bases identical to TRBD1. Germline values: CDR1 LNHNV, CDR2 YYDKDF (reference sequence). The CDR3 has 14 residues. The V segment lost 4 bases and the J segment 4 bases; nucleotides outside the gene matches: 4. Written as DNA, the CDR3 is TGTGCCACCAGCAAACCAGGGGGGAATCAGCCCCAGCATTTT. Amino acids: CATSKPGGNQPQHF.

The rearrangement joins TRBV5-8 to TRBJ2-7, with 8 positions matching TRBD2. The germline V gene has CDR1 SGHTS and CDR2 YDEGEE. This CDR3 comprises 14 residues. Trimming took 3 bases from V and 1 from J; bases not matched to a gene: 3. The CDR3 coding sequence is TGTGCCAGCAGCTCCGGGGGGGGGTCCTACGAGCAGTACTTC. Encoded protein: CASSSGGGSYEQYF.

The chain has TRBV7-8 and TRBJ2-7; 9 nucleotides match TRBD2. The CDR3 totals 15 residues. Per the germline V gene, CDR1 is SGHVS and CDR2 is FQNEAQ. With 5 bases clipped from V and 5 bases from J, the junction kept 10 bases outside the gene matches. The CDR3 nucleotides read TGTGCCAGCAGCCAGCTACGCGGGGGGGCCCACGAGCAGTACTTC. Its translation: CASSQLRGGAHEQYF.